The 5 T cell receptor beta chains in this list originate from one sample, sequenced in a study of cytomegalovirus exposure and HLA in healthy donors. PCR employed 60 Vbeta and 13 Jbeta primers. Assay used: immunoSEQ multiplex PCR; TCRdb lists only in-frame clones, some missing. Here the sample spans about 120,000 clones, 66% being singletons. The sequencing sample was made of PBMCs. These receptors were obtained from a man in his late teens or twenties in good health and CMV-seronegative.

The chain uses TRBV2 and TRBJ2-7; 9 bases agree with TRBD1. The CDR3 length is 16 residues. Germline CDR1 and CDR2: SNHLY and FYNNEI. V trimming: 8 bases; J trimming: 0 bases; junction bases outside the gene matches: 11. CDR3 sequence reads: CASRDRVPPGSYEQYF. The CDR3 DNA reads TGTGCCAGCCGGGACAGGGTACCCCCAGGCTCCTACGAGCAGTACTTC.

This chain connects TRBV5-1 to TRBJ2-5; 8 bases are shared with TRBD2. The CDR3 totals 13 residues. V gave up 4 bases and J gave up 5 bases; unmatched junction bases: 4. The V gene's germline CDR1 is SGHRS and CDR2 YFSETQ. CDR3 nucleotide sequence: TGCGCCAGCAGCAGCGGGGGTTGGGAGACCCAGTACTTC. This sequence encodes CASSSGGWETQYF.

The V call is TRBV27, the J call TRBJ2-7, with TRBD2 matching 7 bases. The V gene's germline CDR1 is MNHEY and CDR2 SMNVEV (reference sequence). V was clipped by 0 bases and J by 5 bases; unmatched bases: 4. The CDR3 loop spans 14 amino acids. The CDR3 sequence is CASSLSRTRDEQYF. DNA of the CDR3: TGTGCCAGCAGTTTATCCCGGACTAGGGACGAGCAGTACTTC.

CDR3 loop: CSVGETGHEQYF. CDR3 sequence (DNA): TGCAGCGTTGGAGAGACAGGGCACGAGCAGTACTTC. V gene TRBV29-1 combines with J gene TRBJ2-7; the match to TRBD1 covers 7 bases. Per germline, CDR1 SQVTM and CDR2 ANQGSEA. The CDR3 is 12 residues long. V lost 4 bases, J lost 5 bases, and 5 bases stayed unmatched.

V usage is TRBV2 and J usage is TRBJ2-3, with 9 bases matching TRBD1. Germline V gene lookup returns CDR1 SNHLY and CDR2 FYNNEI. This CDR3 has 18 residues. The V segment lost 6 bases and the J segment 6 bases; nucleotides outside the gene matches: 19. The CDR3 reads CASRPTPGQGSRRDTQYF. CDR3 DNA: TGTGCCAGCAGACCGACTCCGGGACAGGGCAGCAGGAGGGATACGCAGTATTTT.